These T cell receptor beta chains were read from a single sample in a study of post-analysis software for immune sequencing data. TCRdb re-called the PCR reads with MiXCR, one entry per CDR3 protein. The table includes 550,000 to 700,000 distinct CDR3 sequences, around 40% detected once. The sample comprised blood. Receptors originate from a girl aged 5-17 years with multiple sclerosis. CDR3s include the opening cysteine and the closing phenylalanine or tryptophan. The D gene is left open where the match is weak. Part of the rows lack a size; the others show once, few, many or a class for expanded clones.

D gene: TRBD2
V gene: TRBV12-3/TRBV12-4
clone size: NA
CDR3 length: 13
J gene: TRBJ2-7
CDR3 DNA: TGTGCCAGCAGTTTCGGCGGGAGTGGCGAGCAGTACTTC
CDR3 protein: CASSFGGSGEQYF

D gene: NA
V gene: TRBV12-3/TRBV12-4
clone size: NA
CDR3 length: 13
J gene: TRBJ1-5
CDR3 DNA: TGTGCCAGCAGTTTTACCGGATATCAGCCCCAGCATTTT
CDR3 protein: CASSFTGYQPQHF

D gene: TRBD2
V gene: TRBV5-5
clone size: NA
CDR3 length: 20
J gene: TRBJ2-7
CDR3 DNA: TGTGCCAGCAGCCTGGGACTAGCGGGAGGGTACGCCGCCACCTCCTACGAGCAGTACTTC
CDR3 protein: CASSLGLAGGYAATSYEQYF

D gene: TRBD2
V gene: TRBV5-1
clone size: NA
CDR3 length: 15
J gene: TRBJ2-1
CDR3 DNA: TGCGCCAGCAGCTTGGGGACTAGCGGGATAGATGAGCAGTTCTTC
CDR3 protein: CASSLGTSGIDEQFF

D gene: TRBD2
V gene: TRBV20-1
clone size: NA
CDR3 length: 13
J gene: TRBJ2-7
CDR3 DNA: TGCAGTGCCCCAGCGGGGGAGGTGTGGGAGCAGTACTTC
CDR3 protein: CSAPAGEVWEQYF

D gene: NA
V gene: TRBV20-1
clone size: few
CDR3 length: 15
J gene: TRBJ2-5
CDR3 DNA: TGCAGTGCCTCGGGCCCGCAGGGGTACCAAGAGACCCAGTACTTC
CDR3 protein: CSASGPQGYQETQYF

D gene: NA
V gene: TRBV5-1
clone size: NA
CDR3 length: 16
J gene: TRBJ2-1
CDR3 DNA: TGCGCCAGCGGATCACCGGGAGCCGAACTGGGCAATGAGCAGTTCTTC
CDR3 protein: CASGSPGAELGNEQFF

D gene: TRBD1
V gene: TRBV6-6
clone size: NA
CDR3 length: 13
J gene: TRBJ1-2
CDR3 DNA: TGTGCCAGCGCAGGGACAGGGGTGAATAGCTACACCTTC
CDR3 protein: CASAGTGVNSYTF

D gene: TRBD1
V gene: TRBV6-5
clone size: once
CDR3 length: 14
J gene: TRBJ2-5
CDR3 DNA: TGTGCCAGTGCCCCCGGGACAGGGAAAGAGACCCAGTACTTC
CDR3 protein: CASAPGTGKETQYF

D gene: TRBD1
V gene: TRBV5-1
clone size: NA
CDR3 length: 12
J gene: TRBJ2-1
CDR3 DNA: TGCGCCAGCAGCCTTGGACAGGTTGAACAGTTCTTC
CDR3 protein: CASSLGQVEQFF

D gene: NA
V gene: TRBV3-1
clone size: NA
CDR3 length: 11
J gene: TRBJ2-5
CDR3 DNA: TGTGCCAGCAGCGGAACGAAGACCCAGTACTTC
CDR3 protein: CASSGTKTQYF

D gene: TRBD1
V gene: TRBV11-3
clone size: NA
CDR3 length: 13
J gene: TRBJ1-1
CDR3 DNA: TGTGCCAGCAGCTTAGCAAGGGACAGGGAAGCTTTCTTT
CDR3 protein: CASSLARDREAFF

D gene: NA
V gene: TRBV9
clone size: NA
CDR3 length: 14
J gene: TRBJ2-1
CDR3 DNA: TGTGCCAGCAGCGCCCAGAGGTCCTACAATGAGCAGTTCTTC
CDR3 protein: CASSAQRSYNEQFF

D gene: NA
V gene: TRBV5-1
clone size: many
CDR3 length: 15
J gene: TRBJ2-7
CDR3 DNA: TGTGCCAGCAGTTTGGGGCAGGGATCCTCCTACGAGCAGTACTTC
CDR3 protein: CASSLGQGSSYEQYF

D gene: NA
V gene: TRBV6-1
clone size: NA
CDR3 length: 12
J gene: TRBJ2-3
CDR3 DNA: TGTGCCAGCAGTGAATCAGCGGATACGCTGTATTTT
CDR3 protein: CASSESADTLYF

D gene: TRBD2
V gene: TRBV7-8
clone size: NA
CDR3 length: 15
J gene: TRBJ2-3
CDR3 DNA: TGTGCCAGCAGCCGCCGAAGGCTAGCGGGTGATACGCAGTATTTT
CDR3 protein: CASSRRRLAGDTQYF

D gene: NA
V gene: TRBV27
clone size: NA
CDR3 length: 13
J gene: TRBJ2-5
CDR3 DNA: TGTGCCAGCAGCCGGGACCAAAAAGAGACCCAGTACTTC
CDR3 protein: CASSRDQKETQYF

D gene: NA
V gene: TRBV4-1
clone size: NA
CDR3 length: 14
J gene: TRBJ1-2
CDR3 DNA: TGCGCCAGCAGCCAAGATAGACTTAACTATGGCTACACCTTC
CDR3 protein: CASSQDRLNYGYTF

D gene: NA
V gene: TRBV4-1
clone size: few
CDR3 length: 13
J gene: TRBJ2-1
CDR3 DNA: TGCGCCAGCAGCCTTAAAGGGGACGGGGAGCAGTTCTTC
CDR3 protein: CASSLKGDGEQFF

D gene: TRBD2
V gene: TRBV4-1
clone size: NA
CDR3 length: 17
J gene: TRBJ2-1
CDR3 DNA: TGCGCCAGCAGCCGCCTAGCGGGGGGGTTGGCCTACAATGAGCAGTTCTTC
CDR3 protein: CASSRLAGGLAYNEQFF

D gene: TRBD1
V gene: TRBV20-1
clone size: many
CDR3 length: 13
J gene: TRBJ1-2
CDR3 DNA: TGCAGTGCTAGACAGGGGGCAAACTATGGCTACACCTTC
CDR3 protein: CSARQGANYGYTF

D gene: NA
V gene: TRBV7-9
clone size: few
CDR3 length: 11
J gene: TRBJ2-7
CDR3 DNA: TGTGCCAGCAGCTCTAGCCTAGGGGCGTACTTC
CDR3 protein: CASSSSLGAYF

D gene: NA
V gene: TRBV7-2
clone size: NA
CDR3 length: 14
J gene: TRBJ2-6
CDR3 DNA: TGTGCCAGCAGGTACAGGTCTGGGGCCAACGTCCGGACTTTC
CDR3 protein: CASRYRSGANVRTF

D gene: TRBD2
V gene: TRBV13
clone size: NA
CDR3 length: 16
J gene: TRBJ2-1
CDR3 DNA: TGTGCCAGCAGCCCAGGGACTAGCGGGAGTAACAATGAGCAGTTCTTC
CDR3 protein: CASSPGTSGSNNEQFF

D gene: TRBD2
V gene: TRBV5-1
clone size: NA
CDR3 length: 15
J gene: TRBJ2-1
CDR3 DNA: TGCGCCAGCAGCTTGGCCCAGACTAGCGGGGATGAGCAGTTCTTC
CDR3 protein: CASSLAQTSGDEQFF

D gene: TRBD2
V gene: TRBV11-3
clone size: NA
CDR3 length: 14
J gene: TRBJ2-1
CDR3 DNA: TGTGCCAGCAGCTTCACTAGCGGGAGGGCAGGGCAGTTCTTC
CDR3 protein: CASSFTSGRAGQFF

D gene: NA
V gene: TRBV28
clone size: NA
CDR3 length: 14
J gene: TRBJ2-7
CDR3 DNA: TGTGCCAGCACCGTCCTTTTGAGGGGCTACGAGCAGTACTTC
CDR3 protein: CASTVLLRGYEQYF

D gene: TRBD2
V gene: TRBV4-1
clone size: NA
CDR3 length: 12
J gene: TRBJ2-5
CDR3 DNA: TGCGCCAGCAGCCCATCTCCCGGGACTAAGTACTTC
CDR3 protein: CASSPSPGTKYF

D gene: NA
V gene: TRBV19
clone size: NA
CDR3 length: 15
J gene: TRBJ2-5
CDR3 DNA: TGTGCCAGTAGTATAGGAGTCACCCGTGGGGAGACCCAGTACTTC
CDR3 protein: CASSIGVTRGETQYF

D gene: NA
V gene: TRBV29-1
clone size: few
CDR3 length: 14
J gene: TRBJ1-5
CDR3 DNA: TGCAGCGTTGGCGGGGGCACCCGCAATCAGCCCCAGCATTTT
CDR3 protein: CSVGGGTRNQPQHF

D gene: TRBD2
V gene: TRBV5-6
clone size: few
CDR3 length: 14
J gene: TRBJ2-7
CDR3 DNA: TGTGCCAGCAGCGAGCTAGCGGGAGACTACGAGCAGTACTTC
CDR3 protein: CASSELAGDYEQYF

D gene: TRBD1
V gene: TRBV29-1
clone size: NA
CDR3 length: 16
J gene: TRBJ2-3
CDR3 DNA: TGCAGCGTTGAAGTTAAACCGGGACAGTCATCCGATACGCAGTATTTT
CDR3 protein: CSVEVKPGQSSDTQYF

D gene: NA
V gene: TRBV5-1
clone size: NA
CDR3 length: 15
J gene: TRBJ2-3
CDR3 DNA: TGCGCCAGCAGCCCCACGCGGGGAAGCACAGATACGCAGTATTTT
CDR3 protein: CASSPTRGSTDTQYF

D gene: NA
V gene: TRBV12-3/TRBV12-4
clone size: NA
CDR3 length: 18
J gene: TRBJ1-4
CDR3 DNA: TGTGCCAGCAGTTTCGATACGCAGATGTATGCAACTAATGAAAAACTGTTTTTT
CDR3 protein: CASSFDTQMYATNEKLFF

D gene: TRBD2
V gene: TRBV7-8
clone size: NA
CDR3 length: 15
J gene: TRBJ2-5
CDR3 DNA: TGTGCCAGCGGGCTAGCGGGGCGGGGGCGAGAGACCCAGTACTTC
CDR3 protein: CASGLAGRGRETQYF

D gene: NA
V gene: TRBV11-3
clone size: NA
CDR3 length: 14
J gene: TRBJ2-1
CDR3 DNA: TGTGCCAGCAGCTCCCGATTCTCGCCCAATGAGCAGTTCTTC
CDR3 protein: CASSSRFSPNEQFF

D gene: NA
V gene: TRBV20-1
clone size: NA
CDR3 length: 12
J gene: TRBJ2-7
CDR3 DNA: TGCAGTGTTGGCCCAAGGGCCTACGAGCAGTACTTC
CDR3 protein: CSVGPRAYEQYF

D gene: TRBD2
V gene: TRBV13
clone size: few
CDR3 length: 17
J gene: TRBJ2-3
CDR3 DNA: TGTGCCAGCAGCCCCTCCACGCGGGGGACTAGCACAGATACGCAGTATTTT
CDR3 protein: CASSPSTRGTSTDTQYF

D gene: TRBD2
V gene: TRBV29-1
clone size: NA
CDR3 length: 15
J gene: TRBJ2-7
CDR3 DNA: TGCAGCGTTGAAATGCGGGAGAGCTCGTCCTACGAGCAGTACTTC
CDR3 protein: CSVEMRESSSYEQYF

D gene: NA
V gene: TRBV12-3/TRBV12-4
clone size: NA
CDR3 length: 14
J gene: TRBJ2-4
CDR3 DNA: TGTGCCAGCAGTTTCGAGATCACGAGGGACATTCAGTACTTC
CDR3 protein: CASSFEITRDIQYF

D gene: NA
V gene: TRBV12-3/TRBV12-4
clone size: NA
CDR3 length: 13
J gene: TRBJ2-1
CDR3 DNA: TGTGCCAGCAGTTTTGGGGTAGACAATGAGCAGTTCTTC
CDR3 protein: CASSFGVDNEQFF

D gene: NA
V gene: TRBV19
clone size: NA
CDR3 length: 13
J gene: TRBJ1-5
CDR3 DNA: TGTGCCAGTAGTCGGGACGTCAGGCAGCCCCAGCATTTT
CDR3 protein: CASSRDVRQPQHF

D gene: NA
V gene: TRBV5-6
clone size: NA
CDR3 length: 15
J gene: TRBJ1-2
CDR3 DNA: TGTGCCAGCAGACGTCTCGAGGCAGGGGTCGATGGCTACACCTTC
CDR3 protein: CASRRLEAGVDGYTF

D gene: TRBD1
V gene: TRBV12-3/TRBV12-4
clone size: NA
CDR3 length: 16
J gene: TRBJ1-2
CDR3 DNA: TGTGCCAGCAGTTTCCCCTCCGGGACAGGGGCGGTCGGCTACACCTTC
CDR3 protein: CASSFPSGTGAVGYTF

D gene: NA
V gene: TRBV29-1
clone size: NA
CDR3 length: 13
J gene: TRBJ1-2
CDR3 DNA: TGCAGCGTTGAATCTGAAGTAGGGTATGGCTACACCTTC
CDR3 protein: CSVESEVGYGYTF

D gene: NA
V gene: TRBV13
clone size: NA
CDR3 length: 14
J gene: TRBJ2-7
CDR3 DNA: TGTGCCAGCAGCTCTCCAGGGAAAACCTACGAGCAGTACTTC
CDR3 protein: CASSSPGKTYEQYF

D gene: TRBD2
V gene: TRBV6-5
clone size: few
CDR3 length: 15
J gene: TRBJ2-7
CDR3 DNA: TGTGCCAGCAGTTACACGGGGAGGGCCGCCTACGAGCAGTACTTC
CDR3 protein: CASSYTGRAAYEQYF

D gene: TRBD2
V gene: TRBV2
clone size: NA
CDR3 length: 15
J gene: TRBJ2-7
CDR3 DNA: TGTGCCAGCAGTATCCGGGACTACACTTCCTACGAGCAGTACTTC
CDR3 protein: CASSIRDYTSYEQYF

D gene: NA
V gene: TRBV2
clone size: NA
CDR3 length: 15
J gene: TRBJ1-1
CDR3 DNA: TGTGCCAGCAGGACCACGGATGGGCTGAACACTGAAGCTTTCTTT
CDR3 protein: CASRTTDGLNTEAFF

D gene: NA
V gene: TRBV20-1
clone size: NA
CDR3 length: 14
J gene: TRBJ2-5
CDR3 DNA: TGCAGTGCTCCCCCCTCGGGAAGGGGAGAGACCCAGTACTTC
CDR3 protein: CSAPPSGRGETQYF

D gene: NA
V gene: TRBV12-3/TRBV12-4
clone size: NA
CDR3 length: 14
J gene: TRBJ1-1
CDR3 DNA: TGTGCCAGCAGTTTACAGGTCATGAACACTGAAGCTTTCTTT
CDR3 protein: CASSLQVMNTEAFF

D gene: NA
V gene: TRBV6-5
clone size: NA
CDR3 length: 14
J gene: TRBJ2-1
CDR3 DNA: TGTGCCAGCCAACGTTACAGGGGGGGCGACGAGCAGTTCTTC
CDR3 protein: CASQRYRGGDEQFF

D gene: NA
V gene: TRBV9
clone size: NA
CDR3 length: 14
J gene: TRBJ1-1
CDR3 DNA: TGTGCCAGCAGCGCTGTGGGGGTTCGGTCTGAAGCTTTCTTT
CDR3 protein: CASSAVGVRSEAFF

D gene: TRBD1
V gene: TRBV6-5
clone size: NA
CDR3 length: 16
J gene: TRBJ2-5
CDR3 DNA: TGTGCCAGCAGTTACGGGACAGGGTACCTCCAAGAGACCCAGTACTTC
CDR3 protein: CASSYGTGYLQETQYF

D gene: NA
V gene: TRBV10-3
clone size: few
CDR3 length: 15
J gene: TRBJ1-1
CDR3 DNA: TGTGCCACCGGGCCGGGGGCGCGGGAGAACACTGAAGCTTTCTTT
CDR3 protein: CATGPGARENTEAFF